This T cell receptor beta chain was recorded in a study of metastatic and nonmetastatic thyroid tumors. The wider study: It was across blood and tumor or nodule tissue from malignant and benign thyroid patients that repertoires were compared. Study findings and constraints: Benign nodules were reported to have significantly lower TCR beta diversity than malignant thyroid tumors, in blood and tumor.

This clone has just one count. The antigen remains undetermined. In the authors' methods: Variation in CDR3 across clinicopathological groups served as the basis for constructing a distant-metastasis classifier in papillary thyroid cancer. TCRdb re-called clones via MiXCR from the PCR reads. These V and J calls derive from TCRdb rather than the authors' analysis. The sample holds about 27,000 clones; 20% are singletons and the top ten take roughly a quarter. Each patient went into thyroid surgery without having received any treatment. The J segment lost 5 bases and the V segment lost 0 bases, leaving 20 bases of the junction unmatched. The CDR3 loop spans 21 amino acids. CDR1 and CDR2 (germline): DFQATT, SNEGSKA (reference sequence).

This TCR came from a male donor with papillary thyroid cancer or a benign thyroid nodule (not recorded which). Some clones in this sample may be carry-over from other donors' samples. V and J are TRBV20-1 and TRBJ2-5; the match to TRBD2 covers 14 bases. Sequencing input: blood. The CDR3 protein is CSARDRRAGLAGDNPRETQYF. The CDR3 DNA sequence: TGCAGTGCTAGAGATCGGCGCGCGGGACTAGCGGGGGATAATCCCCGGGAGACCCAGTACTTC.